This is a list of T cell receptor beta chains from one sample in a study of Ad26.COV2.S vaccination and SARS-CoV-2 variants. Clones were read by immunoSEQ multiplex PCR, and TCRdb kept only the in-frame ones, dropping some. This table holds a few hundred thousand clones, about nine tenths found once. The sample here was peripheral blood, taken in a trial of Ad26.COV2.S vaccine versus placebo. These receptors all stem from a person between 18 and 60 years old who received the Ad26.COV2.S COVID-19 vaccine or a placebo. Both conserved end residues are part of each CDR3. D genes are given only for firm matches. Only part of the rows carry a size: once, few, many, or a class if the clone is expanded.

clone_size	d_call	j_call	v_call	cdr3_aa	cdr3_nt
few	TRBD1	TRBJ1-1	TRBV7-9	CASSPPGQGSNTEAFF	TGTGCCAGCAGCCCACCGGGACAGGGGTCGAACACTGAAGCTTTCTTT
few	.	TRBJ2-1	TRBV7-9	CASSLGGEQFF	TGTGCCAGCAGCTTAGGGGGTGAGCAGTTCTTC
.	.	TRBJ1-2	TRBV5-6	CASSLLVGVYGYTF	TGTGCCAGCAGCTTGTTGGTGGGGGTCTATGGCTACACCTTC
.	.	TRBJ1-1	TRBV7-9	CASSLSSRGDTEAFF	TGTGCCAGCAGCTTATCATCTCGAGGAGACACTGAAGCTTTCTTT
few	.	TRBJ2-6	TRBV9	CASSVGQGGANVLTF	TGTGCCAGCAGCGTAGGTCAAGGAGGGGCCAACGTCCTGACTTTC
.	.	TRBJ1-6	TRBV5-1	CASRAGWPRLNNSPLHF	TGCGCCAGCAGGGCCGGATGGCCCCGACTTAATAATTCACCCCTCCACTTT
.	.	TRBJ1-2	TRBV29-1	CSAGPNAWGGYTF	TGCAGCGCGGGACCTAACGCCTGGGGTGGCTACACCTTC
few	TRBD1	TRBJ1-5	TRBV19	CASSTIGTGINQPQHF	TGTGCCAGTAGTACGATTGGGACAGGGATCAATCAGCCCCAGCATTTT
few	TRBD2	TRBJ2-7	TRBV7-2	CASSYQSGSKTYEQYF	TGTGCCAGCAGCTACCAGAGCGGGAGCAAAACCTACGAGCAGTACTTC
.	.	TRBJ1-3	TRBV10-3	CAISEWGNTIYF	TGTGCCATCAGTGAGTGGGGAAACACCATATATTTT
.	.	TRBJ2-1	TRBV5-5	CASSRGTVGYNEQFF	TGTGCCAGCAGCCGCGGGACAGTCGGATACAATGAGCAGTTCTTC
.	TRBD2	TRBJ2-1	TRBV9	CASSAGLAKDEQFF	TGTGCCAGCAGCGCCGGACTAGCGAAGGATGAGCAGTTCTTC
once	TRBD1	TRBJ1-6	TRBV4-1	CASSRGQGANSPLHF	TGCGCCAGCAGCCGCGGACAGGGGGCTAATTCACCCCTCCACTTT
.	.	TRBJ1-3	TRBV15	CATSRFKIGTPGNTIYF	TGTGCCACCAGCAGATTCAAGATCGGGACCCCTGGAAACACCATATATTTT
once	.	TRBJ1-4	TRBV6-6	CASSYWGGRANEKLFF	TGTGCCAGCAGTTACTGGGGGGGGCGGGCTAATGAAAAACTGTTTTTT
.	.	TRBJ2-5	TRBV4-3	CASSQDYDLEETQYF	TGCGCCAGCAGCCAAGATTATGACTTAGAAGAGACCCAGTACTTC
.	TRBD1	TRBJ1-1	TRBV12-3/TRBV12-4	CASSRTGNTEAFF	TGTGCCAGCAGTCGGACAGGAAACACTGAAGCTTTCTTT
.	.	TRBJ1-1	TRBV27	CASSPSGLNTEAFF	TGTGCCAGCAGTCCCTCCGGGCTGAACACTGAAGCTTTCTTT
.	.	TRBJ2-7	TRBV6-2/TRBV6-3	CASSYSLGVSYEQYF	TGTGCCAGCAGTTACTCGTTGGGGGTTTCATACGAGCAGTACTTC
few	TRBD1	TRBJ1-5	TRBV9	CASSQGTGNQPQHF	TGTGCCAGCAGCCAAGGGACAGGGAATCAGCCCCAGCATTTT
.	.	TRBJ2-5	TRBV10-3	CAISELQEVTQYF	TGTGCCATCAGTGAGCTTCAGGAGGTGACCCAGTACTTC
.	.	TRBJ2-5	TRBV2	CASSEVGEETQYF	TGTGCCAGCAGTGAGGTGGGGGAAGAGACCCAGTACTTC
.	.	TRBJ2-7	TRBV7-2	CASSRGGSATSYEQYF	TGTGCCAGCAGCAGAGGCGGTAGCGCCACCTCCTACGAGCAGTACTTC
.	.	TRBJ2-3	TRBV5-6	CASSLLDGSTDTQYF	TGTGCCAGCAGCTTGTTGGACGGTAGCACAGATACGCAGTATTTT
many	TRBD1	TRBJ2-5	TRBV15	CATIETGTGQETQYF	TGTGCCACCATCGAAACAGGGACAGGGCAAGAGACCCAGTACTTC
.	.	TRBJ1-2	TRBV4-1	CASSQAQGGSGGYTF	TGCGCCAGCAGCCAAGCGCAGGGCGGCAGTGGCGGCTACACCTTC
once	.	TRBJ2-3	TRBV7-6	CASSLGRQGITDTQYF	TGTGCCAGCAGCTTAGGGCGCCAGGGGATCACAGATACGCAGTATTTT
.	.	TRBJ2-7	TRBV2	CASSVFDEQYF	TGTGCCAGCAGTGTTTTCGACGAGCAGTACTTC
.	TRBD1	TRBJ2-7	TRBV25-1	CASSENDRVFYEQYF	TGTGCCAGCAGTGAAAACGACAGGGTCTTTTACGAGCAGTACTTC